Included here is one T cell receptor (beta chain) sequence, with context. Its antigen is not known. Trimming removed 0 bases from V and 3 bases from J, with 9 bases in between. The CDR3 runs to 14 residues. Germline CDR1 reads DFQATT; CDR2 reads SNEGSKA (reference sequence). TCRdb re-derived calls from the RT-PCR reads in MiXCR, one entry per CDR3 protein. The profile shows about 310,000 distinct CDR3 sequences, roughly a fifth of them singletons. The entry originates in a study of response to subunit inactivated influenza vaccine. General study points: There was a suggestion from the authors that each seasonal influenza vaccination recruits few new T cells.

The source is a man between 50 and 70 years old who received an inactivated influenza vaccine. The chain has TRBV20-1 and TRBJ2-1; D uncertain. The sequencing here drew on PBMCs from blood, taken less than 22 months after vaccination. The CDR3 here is CSARDFRSYNEQFF. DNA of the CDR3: TGCAGTGCTAGAGATTTTCGAAGCTACAATGAGCAGTTCTTC.